The 2 T cell receptor beta chains in this list originate from one sample, sequenced in a study of response to subunit inactivated influenza vaccine. TCRdb re-analysed the RT-PCR reads in MiXCR, keeping a single row per CDR3 protein. Among about 540,000 distinct CDR3 sequences listed, 20% to 25% were seen once. The same data also contributed to another study, on T cells expressing NK-cell markers. That investigation notes: TCR beta libraries carry UMIs added by 5'RACE template switching.

The specimen was CD4+ T cells sorted from PBMCs, collected about 12 days after vaccination. These receptors all come from a man aged 45-65 years who received an inactivated influenza vaccine.

This clonotype was counted only a few times. The rearrangement joins TRBV6-1 to TRBJ2-1, with 7 bases that match TRBD1. Germline CDR1 is MNHNS and CDR2 is SASEGT. This CDR3 contains 14 residues. J lost 4 bases, V lost 6 bases, and 6 bases had no gene match. In DNA form, the CDR3 reads TGTGCCAGCAGAGGAAGGGGGCTTTACAATGAGCAGTTCTTC. This codes for CASRGRGLYNEQFF.

The J gene is TRBJ2-7, the V gene TRBV24-1; a weak D match, TRBD1 (6 bases). This CDR3 comprises 13 residues. Trimming took 4 bases from V and 3 from J, leaving 9 bases between them. Germline V gene data show CDR1 as KGHDR and CDR2 as SFDVKD. CDR3: CATSEKGDYEQYF. The CDR3 DNA reads TGTGCCACCAGTGAGAAGGGGGACTACGAGCAGTACTTC.